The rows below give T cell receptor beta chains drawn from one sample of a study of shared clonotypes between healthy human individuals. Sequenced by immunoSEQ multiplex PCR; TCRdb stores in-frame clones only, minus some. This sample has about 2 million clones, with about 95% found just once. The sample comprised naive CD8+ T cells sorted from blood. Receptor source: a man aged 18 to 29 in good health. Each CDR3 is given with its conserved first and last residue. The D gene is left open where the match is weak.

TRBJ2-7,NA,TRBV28,TGTGCCAGCAGTTTAGGGCAGGTCGGCAACGAGCAGTACTTC,CASSLGQVGNEQYF
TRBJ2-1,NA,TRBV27,TGTGCCAGCAGTTTGGCTAGTCCTTACAATGAGCAGTTCTTC,CASSLASPYNEQFF
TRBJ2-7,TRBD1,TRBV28,TGTGCCAGCAGTTTGGGACAGCTAGCCTCCTACGAGAAGTACTTC,CASSLGQLASYEKYF
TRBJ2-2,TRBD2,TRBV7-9,TGTGCCAGCAGGCCCGCGGGAGAACTCACCGGGGAGCTGTTTTTT,CASRPAGELTGELFF
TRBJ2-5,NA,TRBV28,TGTGCCAGCAGTTTAGAGGGTAGGGAGACCCAGTACTTC,CASSLEGRETQYF
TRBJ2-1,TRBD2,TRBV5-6,TGTGCCAGCAGCCTGGGACTAGCCGGGTACAATGAGCAGTTCTTC,CASSLGLAGYNEQFF
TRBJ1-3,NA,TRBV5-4,TGTGCCAGCAGCTTAGACAGGAGCTCTGGAAACACCATATATTTT,CASSLDRSSGNTIYF
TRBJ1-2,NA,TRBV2,TGTGCCAGCAGTGATAGCGGATCCTACCCCTATGGCTACACCTTC,CASSDSGSYPYGYTF
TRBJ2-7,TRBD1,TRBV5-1,TGCGCCAGCAGCCCCCGGGACAGCCGATACGAGCAGTACTTC,CASSPRDSRYEQYF
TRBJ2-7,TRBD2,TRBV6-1,TGTGCCAGCAGTGACCTACTAGCGGGGCCCTACGAGCAGTACTTC,CASSDLLAGPYEQYF
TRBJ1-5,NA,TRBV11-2,TGTGCCAGCAGCTTGTTCGACGGTCAGCCCCAGCATTTT,CASSLFDGQPQHF
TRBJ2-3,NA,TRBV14,TGTGCCAGCAGCCCCCTAGTGTCAGCAGATACGCAGTATTTT,CASSPLVSADTQYF
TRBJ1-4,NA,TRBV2,TGTGCCAGCACCGCAGGGGAAGCTGAAAAACTGTTTTTT,CASTAGEAEKLFF
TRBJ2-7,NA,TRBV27,TGTGCCACCCAAAAAGGTTACGAGCAGTACTTC,CATQKGYEQYF
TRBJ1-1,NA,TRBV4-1,TGCGCCAGCAGCCAGCCTGGCCTCGGCGGGGGTGAAGCTTTCTTT,CASSQPGLGGGEAFF
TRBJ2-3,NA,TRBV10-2,TGCGCCAGCAGTGAGGTGGGGGGGCCAACAGATACGCAGTATTTT,CASSEVGGPTDTQYF
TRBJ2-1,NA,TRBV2,TGTGCCAGCAGTGAAATGGCAGGGAAAGTGGTTGAGCAGTTCTTC,CASSEMAGKVVEQFF
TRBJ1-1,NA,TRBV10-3,TGTGCCATCAGTGTAGGGGGCACTGAAGCTTTCTTT,CAISVGGTEAFF
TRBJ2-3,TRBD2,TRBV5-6,TGTGCCAGCAGGACTCATTTACTGCGGGAGGAGAACACAGATACGCAGTATTTT,CASRTHLLREENTDTQYF
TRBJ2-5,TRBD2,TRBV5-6,TGTGCCAGCAGCTCAGCGCGGGAGTGGGAGACCCAGTACTTC,CASSSAREWETQYF
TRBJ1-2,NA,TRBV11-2,TGTGCCAGCAGTCCGTGGGATAACTATGGCTACACCTTC,CASSPWDNYGYTF
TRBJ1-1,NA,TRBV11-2,TGTGCCAGCAGCTTAGATGGTTGGGGATCGAACACTGAAGCTTTCTTT,CASSLDGWGSNTEAFF